This section outlines one TCR beta chain sequence together with its context. Assay: immunoSEQ multiplex PCR; the TCRdb copy retains only in-frame clones and omits some. The sample lists some 170,000 clones, more than 70% occurring once. Assignment of participants to cohorts was predicated upon participant-reported clinical history. The entry originates in a study of blood T cell repertoires in COVID-19. Across the whole study: T cells, B-cell-depleted T cells, or PBMCs provided the cDNA or gDNA that served as material.

Germline V gene sequence: CDR1 LGHDT, CDR2 YNNKEL (reference sequence). The CDR3 consists of 15 residues. V was clipped by 1 base and J by 3 bases, with 10 bases between them. The TCR comes from a man aged 35 to 55 who had recovered from COVID-19. Sequenced: PBMCs or T cells enriched from blood (not recorded which). The rearrangement links TRBV3-1 (or the pseudogene TRBV3-2) to TRBJ1-5; no definite D call. The chain's CDR3 is CASSQGGRDNQPQHF. DNA of the CDR3: TGTGCCAGCAGCCAAGGAGGACGGGACAATCAGCCCCAGCATTTT.